These 18 T cell receptor beta chains were all obtained from the same sample, sequenced in a study of identical twins. TCRdb processed the 5' RACE reads anew with MiXCR; each CDR3 protein has one entry. The repertoire holds 200,000 to 250,000 distinct CDR3 sequences, with about 11% as singletons. Material: memory T cells sorted from blood. Every receptor here comes from a man aged 50 to 59 in good health.

The chain combines TRBV5-6 with TRBJ2-6; D is possibly TRBD1 or TRBD2 (5 bases each). The CDR3 has 16 amino acids. V lost 2 bases and J 4 bases, leaving 13 bases between the germline ends. CDR1 and CDR2 (germline): SGHDT, YYEEEE. The CDR3 sequence: CASSFDWGRGANVLTF. The CDR3 coding sequence is TGTGCCAGCAGCTTCGACTGGGGACGAGGGGCCAACGTCCTGACTTTC.

This sequence joins TRBV2 and TRBJ2-3, with D uncertain. The V end lost 5 bases, the J end lost 3 bases, and 6 bases lay between the germline ends. The length of the CDR3 is 12 residues. Germline lookup yields CDR1 SNHLY and CDR2 FYNNEI. The CDR3 nucleotides read TGTGCCAGCAGTTTCATAACAGATACGCAGTATTTT. It is translated as CASSFITDTQYF. Combining the CDR3 with reference TRBV2 and TRBJ2-3 gives the whole variable domain EPEVTQTPSHQVTQMGQEVILRCVPISNHLYFYWYRQILGQKVEFLVSFYNNEISEKSEIFDDQFSVERPDGSNFTLKIRSTKLEDSAMYFCASSFITDTQYFGPGTRLTVL.

At least ten counts were recorded for this clonotype. The V call is TRBV29-1, the J call TRBJ2-3; D unclear. Germline assignment: CDR1 SQVTM and CDR2 ANQGSEA. The CDR3 consists of 13 residues. Trimming removed 8 bases from V and 0 bases from J, with 12 bases in between. CDR3 bases: TGCAGCATTAACCCCGCTAGCACAGATACGCAGTATTTT. It is translated as CSINPASTDTQYF.

This clonotype was counted ten times or more. The chain carries TRBV12-3 or TRBV12-4 and TRBJ1-2; the D gene is possibly TRBD1 (6 bases). This CDR3 has 15 residues. The V gene lost 6 bases and the J gene lost 4 bases, with 18 bases spanning the gap. The chain's CDR3 is CASSDTGIFTYGYTF. In nucleotides, the CDR3 is TGTGCCAGCAGCGATACAGGGATCTTCACCTATGGCTACACCTTC.

The table lists this clonotype with many counts. This chain uses TRBV3-1 with TRBJ2-7; D is unresolved. Trimming removed 1 base at V and 2 bases at J, with 12 bases between. This CDR3 region has 15 residues. Germline-derived CDR1 and CDR2 are LGHDT and YNNKEL (reference sequence). CDR3 nucleotides: TGTGCCAGCAGCCAAGGGATCAGTTCTGCCTACGAGCAGTACTTC. Protein: CASSQGISSAYEQYF.

This clonotype was picked up many times. CDR3 DNA: TGTGCCAGTAGTATAGCCCCCCCGGGAGGGACAGGCTCCTACAATGAGCAGTTCTTC. Encoded protein: CASSIAPPGGTGSYNEQFF. The chain has TRBV19 and TRBJ2-1; D is possibly TRBD1 or TRBD2 (8 bases each). V shed 1 base and J shed 0 bases, with 19 bases lying between them. CDR1 is LNHDA and CDR2 is SQIVND in the germline V gene (reference sequence). The CDR3 contains 19 residues. The whole variable domain, remainder taken from reference TRBV19 and TRBJ2-1, is DGGITQSPKYLFRKEGQNVTLSCEQNLNHDAMYWYRQDPGQGLRLIYYSQIVNDFQKGDIAEGYSVSREKKESFPLTVTSAQKNPTAFYLCASSIAPPGGTGSYNEQFFGPGTRLTVL.

The chain has TRBV6-2 or TRBV6-3 and TRBJ2-4; D gene uncertain. Germline assignment: CDR1 MNHEY and CDR2 SVGEGT. V was cut by 6 bases and J by 12 bases, with 12 bases left in between. This CDR3 contains 11 residues. The CDR3 DNA reads TGTGCCAGCAGCCGCCAAGGTGGTCAGTACTTC. This encodes CASSRQGGQYF.

This clonotype was counted between two and nine times. The rearrangement links TRBV7-8 to TRBJ2-1; D is unresolved. This CDR3 region has 14 residues. Germline CDR1 is SGHVS and CDR2 is FQNEAQ. The germline V and J ends were trimmed by 1 base and 10 bases, with 14 bases remaining between them. The CDR3 bases are TGTGCCAGCAGCTTAGTGTTGGAGCGAGGCGAGCAGTTCTTC. Its protein is CASSLVLERGEQFF.

This clonotype has a count of ten or more. V usage is TRBV7-6 and J usage is TRBJ2-2; 11 bases are shared with TRBD1. In germline, CDR1 is SGHVS, CDR2 FNYEAQ. The V and J ends lost 2 bases and 2 bases, in that order; junction bases with no gene match: 13. The CDR3 consists of 20 residues. CDR3 DNA sequence: TGTGCCAGCAGCTTAAGTTACCCGGCCGGGACAGGGGGTAACACCGGGGAGCTGTTTTTT. Translated, it gives CASSLSYPAGTGGNTGELFF.

This chain connects TRBV11-2 to TRBJ1-3, with D perhaps TRBD1 (5 bases). From germline, CDR1 is SGHAT and CDR2 FQNNGV. Trimming removed 1 base from V and 0 bases from J, with 7 bases in between. This CDR3 spans 15 amino acids. CDR3: CASSLAGASGNTIYF. The CDR3 bases are TGTGCCAGCAGCTTAGCCGGGGCCTCTGGAAACACCATATATTTT.

This clonotype was seen only a few times. J is TRBJ2-1 and V is TRBV5-1; D perhaps matches TRBD1 (6 bases). The CDR3 is 13 residues long. V dropped 0 bases and J dropped 7 bases, with 8 bases sitting between them. CDR1 is SGHRS, CDR2 YFSETQ, per germline. CDR3 residues: CASSLEGVNEQFF. The CDR3 coding sequence is TGCGCCAGCAGCTTGGAGGGGGTAAATGAGCAGTTCTTC.

The sample holds a few counts of this clonotype. The CDR3 protein is CASSLALTSSYEQYF. The CDR3 DNA sequence: TGTGCCAGCAGTTTAGCCCTTACTAGCTCCTACGAGCAGTACTTC. V is TRBV12-3 or TRBV12-4 and J is TRBJ2-7; a possible D gene is TRBD2 (5 bases). The CDR3 covers 15 residues. V was clipped by 0 bases and J by 0 bases, with 9 bases between them.

The chain employs TRBV5-1 and TRBJ2-2, with D uncertain. The V end lost 8 bases, the J end lost 7 bases, and 18 bases lay between the germline ends. This CDR3 spans 14 amino acids. The V gene's germline CDR1 is SGHRS and CDR2 YFSETQ. CDR3 amino acids: CASNPDSPSGELFF. DNA for the CDR3: TGCGCCAGTAACCCAGATTCCCCTAGCGGGGAGCTGTTTTTT.

There are a few counts of this clonotype. The rearrangement joins TRBV2 to TRBJ1-1; possible D gene TRBD1, 5 bases. The V gene's germline CDR1 is SNHLY and CDR2 FYNNEI. V gave up 4 bases and J gave up 1 base, with 16 bases separating them. This CDR3 contains 16 residues. CDR3 residues: CASSGPGDPWNTEAFF. DNA of the CDR3: TGTGCCAGCAGTGGCCCGGGGGACCCATGGAACACTGAAGCTTTCTTT.

This clonotype came up many times. The J gene is TRBJ2-7, the V gene TRBV28; D unresolved. The germline V gene has CDR1 MDHEN and CDR2 SYDVKM. Trimming pared 2 bases from V and 4 bases from J, leaving 9 bases between. This CDR3 has 13 residues. This chain's CDR3 is CASSLPGRYEQYF. In DNA, the CDR3 is TGTGCCAGCAGTTTACCAGGACGGTACGAGCAGTACTTC. Complete variable domain (other parts from reference TRBV28 and TRBJ2-7): DVKVTQSSRYLVKRTGEKVFLECVQDMDHENMFWYRQDPGLGLRLIYFSYDVKMKEKGDIPEGYSVSREKKERFSLILESASTNQTSMYLCASSLPGRYEQYFGPGTRLTVT.

This clonotype was recorded at least ten times. V is TRBV20-1 and J is TRBJ1-4; D call uncertain. Germline V gives CDR1 DFQATT, CDR2 SNEGSKA (reference sequence). This CDR3 contains 13 residues. The V end lost 2 bases, the J end lost 8 bases, and 12 bases lay between the germline ends. The CDR3 DNA follows: TGCAGTGCTAGACGATCCTCCAAGGAAAAACTGTTTTTT. Its translation: CSARRSSKEKLFF.

This chain joins TRBV18 and TRBJ2-3, with D tentatively TRBD2 (7 bases). The CDR3 is 14 amino acids. V was clipped by 7 bases and J by 2 bases, with 13 bases between them. Germline V gene data show CDR1 as KGHSH and CDR2 as LQKENI. The CDR3 loop reads CASLTGGHTDTQYF. Written as DNA, the CDR3 is TGTGCCAGCTTAACCGGGGGGCACACAGATACGCAGTATTTT. Complete variable domain (other parts from reference TRBV18 and TRBJ2-3): NAGVMQNPRHLVRRRGQEARLRCSPMKGHSHVYWYRQLPEEGLKFMVYLQKENIIDESGMPKERFSAEFPKEGPSILRIQQVVRGDSAAYFCASLTGGHTDTQYFGPGTRLTVL.

V gene TRBV4-1 combines with J gene TRBJ1-1; tentative D call: TRBD1 (5 bases). Per germline, CDR1 MGHRA and CDR2 YSYEKL. The CDR3 runs to 17 residues. Trimming cost V 4 bases and J 3 bases, with 21 bases left between them. The CDR3 sequence is CASSPSPRRGGYTEAFF. The DNA for the CDR3 is TGCGCCAGCAGCCCCTCCCCCCGGAGGGGAGGATACACTGAAGCTTTCTTT.